Here is one T cell receptor beta chain with its context. These data come from a study of cytomegalovirus exposure and HLA in healthy donors. J was trimmed by 4 bases and V by 5 bases; bases with no gene match: 9. CDR1 and CDR2 from the germline V gene are SGHAT and FQNNGV. The CDR3 is 15 residues long. Researchers ran the PCR with 60 Vbeta and 13 Jbeta primers. Profiled with immunoSEQ multiplex PCR; TCRdb holds only in-frame clones, not every one. The table has around 150,000 clones, roughly 79% seen once. The clonotype was recovered from a man aged 18 to 30 in good health and CMV-seropositive. The sample comprised PBMCs. V and J are TRBV11-2 and TRBJ2-3; the match to TRBD2 covers 7 bases. The CDR3 DNA is TGTGCCAGCAGCCCCGGGGCGGGAGCATCAGATACGCAGTATTTT. Its protein is CASSPGAGASDTQYF.